The 9 T cell receptor beta chains reported below all come from one sample, sequenced in a study of CD8 T cells in Susac syndrome. The authors reverse transcribed roughly 0.5 to 1 ug RNA with random hexamers. TCRdb analysed the immunoSEQ multiplex PCR reads with MiXCR anew, one entry per CDR3 protein. This sample carries around 130,000 distinct CDR3 sequences, 90% to 95% of them seen once, and the ten largest clones take 0.09% to 0.15%. The sequenced sample was CD4+ T cells from PBMCs. These receptors originate from a human donor in good health.

This chain connects TRBV7-6 to TRBJ1-1; D gene ambiguous. V gave up 1 base and J gave up 4 bases, with 7 bases separating them. The CDR3 has 13 residues. Germline CDR1 is SGHVS and CDR2 is FNYEAQ. The CDR3 loop is CASSLDKSTEAFF. The CDR3 DNA is TGTGCCAGCAGCTTAGATAAGTCCACTGAAGCTTTCTTT.

The chain carries TRBV27 and TRBJ1-2; no clear D gene. The CDR3 consists of 15 residues. Germline V CDR1 and CDR2: MNHEY, SMNVEV (reference sequence). V lost 2 bases and J 7 bases, leaving 17 bases between the germline ends. The CDR3 DNA reads TGTGCCAGCAGTTTAAGGCCAGAATCGAGACGTGGCTACACCTTC. This gives the protein CASSLRPESRRGYTF.

The DNA of the CDR3 is TGTGCCAGCAGCCGGCAGGGAGGAATCCAAGAGACCCAGTACTTC. This encodes CASSRQGGIQETQYF. The chain joins TRBV5-6 to TRBJ2-5; perhaps TRBD2 as D (6 bases). The CDR3 totals 15 residues. Germline CDR1 SGHDT, CDR2 YYEEEE. Trimming shortened V by 4 bases and J by 1 base, and 14 bases separated the two germline ends.

The V and J genes are TRBV14 and TRBJ1-5; no clear D gene. Germline V gene lookup returns CDR1 SGHDN and CDR2 FVKESK. V lost 2 bases, J lost 5 bases, and 4 bases lay in between. This CDR3 spans 12 amino acids. The CDR3 loop reads CASSQRDQPQHF. The CDR3, as DNA: TGTGCCAGCAGCCAACGGGATCAGCCCCAGCATTTT.

This chain connects TRBV12-3 or TRBV12-4 to TRBJ1-3, with D unclear. With 5 bases removed from V and 0 bases from J, the gap between germline ends came to 11 bases. The CDR3 has 15 amino acids. CDR3 DNA sequence: TGTGCCAGCAGTGGCAGGAGCCTCTCTGGAAACACCATATATTTT. Translation gives CASSGRSLSGNTIYF.

The V and J genes are TRBV7-2 and TRBJ1-1; TRBD1 might be the D (6 bases). V lost 4 bases and J lost 2, with 14 bases in between. The germline V gene has CDR1 SGHTA and CDR2 FQGNSA. The CDR3 sequence is 15 residues long. Here the CDR3 reads CASSSQGHLNTEAFF. Written as DNA, the CDR3 is TGTGCCAGCAGCTCCCAGGGACACCTAAACACTGAAGCTTTCTTT.

V is TRBV20-1 and J is TRBJ2-5; no clear D gene. The germline V gene has CDR1 DFQATT and CDR2 SNEGSKA (reference sequence). This CDR3 comprises 13 residues. V was shortened by 2 bases and J by 5 bases, with 12 bases between the two germline ends. CDR3 in DNA: TGCAGTGCTAGATCCTCCGGGCCCGAGACCCAGTACTTC. It is translated as CSARSSGPETQYF.

The chain is built from TRBV20-1 and TRBJ2-5; 8 nucleotides agree with TRBD2. The germline V gene has CDR1 DFQATT and CDR2 SNEGSKA (reference sequence). This CDR3 is 13 amino acids long. The trim removed 8 bases at V and 2 bases at J, leaving 7 bases unmatched. Here the CDR3 DNA reads TGCAGTTCGTCTCCGGGAGGGCAAGAGACCCAGTACTTC. Translation: CSSSPGGQETQYF.

The chain uses TRBV18 and TRBJ2-7, with 8 bases that match TRBD2. The ends lost 5 bases at V and 3 bases at J; junction bases unmatched: 3. Germline V gene lookup returns CDR1 KGHSH and CDR2 LQKENI. The CDR3 loop spans 13 amino acids. CDR3 in amino acids: CASSSGTSYEQYF. The CDR3 DNA sequence: TGTGCCAGCTCATCCGGGACTAGCTACGAGCAGTACTTC.